The rows below give T cell receptor beta chains drawn from one sample of a study of blood T cell repertoires in COVID-19. Produced via immunoSEQ multiplex PCR; TCRdb's table is partial and in-frame only. The profile shows some 200,000 clones, around 84% of them singletons. Material for sequencing was peripheral blood. Every receptor here comes from a woman older than 75 with active or convalescent COVID-19. The CDR3 runs from the conserved cysteine through the conserved F or W. A D gene is named only where the DNA matches it firmly. Clone sizes are given selectively: once, few, many, or a class where the clone is expanded.

CDR3	DNA	size	D	J	V	length
CASITRQGKRANYGYTF	TGTGCCAGCATCACACGACAGGGGAAGAGGGCTAACTATGGCTACACCTTC	-	-	TRBJ1-2	TRBV21-1	17
CASSKGKLVTGTEAFF	TGTGCCAGCAGCAAGGGGAAATTGGTTACCGGGACTGAAGCTTTCTTT	-	-	TRBJ1-1	TRBV7-3	16
CATGGGKGIFGYTF	TGTGCCACCGGGGGGGGGAAGGGCATATTTGGCTACACCTTC	-	-	TRBJ1-2	TRBV6-5	14
CASSPLHSGQGDSPLHF	TGTGCCAGCTCACCACTTCATTCTGGACAGGGGGATTCACCCCTCCACTTT	-	TRBD1	TRBJ1-6	TRBV18	17
CASSRGRNYGYTF	TGTGCCAGCAGCCGGGGCAGAAACTATGGCTACACCTTC	-	-	TRBJ1-2	TRBV3-1/TRBV3-2	13
CASSPGDRLNTEAFF	TGTGCCAGCAGTCCGGGGGACAGACTGAACACTGAAGCTTTCTTT	-	TRBD1	TRBJ1-1	TRBV6-6	15
CASSLDGGGGNTIYF	TGCGCCAGCAGCTTGGATGGGGGAGGTGGAAACACCATATATTTT	-	-	TRBJ1-3	TRBV5-1	15
CASWGPMNTEAFF	TGTGCCTCCTGGGGGCCCATGAACACTGAAGCTTTCTTT	-	-	TRBJ1-1	TRBV28	13
CASSKKGDRGETNEKLFF	TGTGCCAGCAGCAAAAAAGGGGACAGGGGGGAGACTAATGAAAAACTGTTTTTT	-	-	TRBJ1-4	TRBV21-1	18
CASSKGGKDTEAFF	TGCGCCAGCAGCAAAGGGGGCAAGGACACTGAAGCTTTCTTT	-	TRBD1	TRBJ1-1	TRBV5-1	14
CASSQAGELQPQHF	TGTGCCAGCTCTCAGGCGGGGGAATTGCAGCCCCAGCATTTT	-	-	TRBJ1-5	TRBV4-2	14
CATSPRRGIGGQETQYF	TGTGCCACCAGCCCTAGGAGGGGAATCGGGGGACAAGAGACCCAGTACTTC	once	-	TRBJ2-5	TRBV15	17
CASRALAGEYNEQFF	TGTGCCAGCAGAGCACTAGCGGGAGAGTACAATGAGCAGTTCTTC	-	TRBD2	TRBJ2-1	TRBV2	15
CASSYIRGTGSEKLFF	TGTGCCAGCAGTTATATCAGGGGGACAGGGTCCGAAAAACTGTTTTTT	-	TRBD1	TRBJ1-4	TRBV6-2/TRBV6-3	16
CASSQEPGQGYYGYTF	TGCGCCAGCAGCCAGGAACCGGGACAGGGGTATTATGGCTACACCTTC	-	TRBD1	TRBJ1-2	TRBV4-1	16
CASSSRGPGEKLFF	TGTGCCAGCAGCTCAAGGGGGCCTGGTGAAAAACTGTTTTTT	-	TRBD1	TRBJ1-4	TRBV3-1/TRBV3-2	14
CASSLLVNTIYF	TGTGCCAGCAGCCTACTTGTGAACACCATATATTTT	-	-	TRBJ1-3	TRBV11-2	12
CASSLSGSGDNSPLHF	TGTGCCAGCAGTTTATCGGGGAGCGGGGATAATTCACCCCTCCACTTT	-	-	TRBJ1-6	TRBV27	16
CASSRSGRQATNEKLFF	TGTGCCAGTAGTAGATCGGGACGACAGGCAACTAATGAAAAACTGTTTTTT	-	-	TRBJ1-4	TRBV19	17
CASSYGQGLGPQHF	TGCGCCAGCAGCTACGGACAGGGGTTGGGTCCCCAGCATTTT	-	TRBD1	TRBJ1-5	TRBV5-1	14
CASSGRFLAGLAKNIQYF	TGTGCCAGTAGTGGACGATTCCTAGCGGGATTAGCCAAAAACATTCAGTACTTC	once	TRBD2	TRBJ2-4	TRBV19	18
CASSARQGSLNTGELFF	TGTGCCAGCAGCGCACGACAGGGGTCTCTTAACACCGGGGAGCTGTTTTTT	-	TRBD1	TRBJ2-2	TRBV7-2	17
CSASQGYNEQFF	TGCAGCGCCTCACAGGGCTACAATGAGCAGTTCTTC	-	-	TRBJ2-1	TRBV29-1	12
CASSLDAGNEQFF	TGTGCCAGCAGCTTAGATGCCGGCAATGAGCAGTTCTTC	-	-	TRBJ2-1	TRBV7-2	13
CASSRTGGNQPQHF	TGTGCCAGCAGCCGGACAGGGGGCAATCAGCCCCAGCATTTT	-	TRBD1	TRBJ1-5	TRBV27	14
CASRSDRKSYNEQFF	TGTGCCAGTAGGTCGGACAGAAAGAGCTACAATGAGCAGTTCTTC	-	-	TRBJ2-1	TRBV19	15
CASSPDRVETQYF	TGTGCCAGCAGCCCGGACAGGGTAGAGACCCAGTACTTC	-	TRBD1	TRBJ2-5	TRBV7-9	13